The 4 T cell receptor beta chains in this list originate from one sample, sequenced in a study of cytomegalovirus exposure and HLA in healthy donors. Measured with immunoSEQ multiplex PCR; TCRdb has only the in-frame clones, and not every one. Of about 110,000 clones detected, 85% to 90% appear once; the ten largest clones hold 1.4% to 1.5%. Sequenced: PBMCs. These receptor sequences come from a woman younger than 45 in good health and CMV-seropositive.

The rearrangement joins TRBV5-1 to TRBJ2-5; 8 positions agree with TRBD1. CDR3 size: 14 residues. After removal of 3 bases from V and 1 base from J, the junction contained 2 bases not matched to a gene. CDR1 SGHRS and CDR2 YFSETQ come from the germline V gene. CDR3 in DNA: TGCGCCAGCAGCTCGGGACAGGTCCAAGAGACCCAGTACTTC. The encoded protein is CASSSGQVQETQYF.

The V gene is TRBV6-1, the J gene TRBJ1-5; D is unclear. CDR3 length equals 15 residues. The V end lost 8 bases, the J end lost 4 bases, and 18 bases lay between the germline ends. CDR1 is MNHNS, CDR2 SASEGT, per germline. The CDR3 DNA follows: TGTGCCAGCCGATTGATCTGGGCTGAAAATCAGCCCCAGCATTTT. Translation gives CASRLIWAENQPQHF.

The rearrangement joins TRBV18 to TRBJ2-1, with 8 bases fitting TRBD2. V gave up 0 bases and J gave up 8 bases; unmatched junction bases: 6. The CDR3 sequence is 15 residues long. Looked up from germline, CDR1 is KGHSH and CDR2 is LQKENI. The CDR3 sequence is CASSPPSGSPYEQFF. In DNA form, the CDR3 reads TGTGCCAGCTCACCACCGAGCGGGAGTCCCTATGAGCAGTTCTTC.

This rearrangement joins TRBV6-1 to TRBJ2-1; 12 bases align to TRBD2. CDR3 length: 19 amino acids. Germline-derived CDR1 and CDR2 are MNHNS and SASEGT. Trimming removed 2 bases from V and 0 bases from J; junction bases left unmatched: 8. CDR3: CASSEQVLAGGFSYNEQFF. CDR3 in DNA: TGTGCCAGCAGTGAACAGGTACTAGCGGGGGGATTCTCCTACAATGAGCAGTTCTTC.